This entry lists 5 T cell receptor beta chains sequenced from one sample in a study of cytomegalovirus exposure and HLA in healthy donors. Use of 60 Vbeta and 13 Jbeta primers characterized the PCR. Repertoires were generated with immunoSEQ multiplex PCR, while TCRdb's copy carries only in-frame clones and drops some. The sample records 150,000 or so clones, about 76% being singletons. The sample was PBMCs. Source of these receptors: a young man in good health and CMV-seropositive.

The rearrangement uses TRBV27 and TRBJ2-7; 7 bases match TRBD1. This CDR3 is 15 amino acids long. Per the germline V gene, CDR1 is MNHEY and CDR2 is SMNVEV (reference sequence). J was trimmed by 2 bases and V by 5 bases; bases with no gene match: 9. The chain's CDR3 is CASSGDSKVTYEQYF. The CDR3 coding sequence is TGTGCCAGCAGTGGGGACAGCAAAGTCACCTACGAGCAGTACTTC.

In regard to this clone: One end of the junction varies from germline; a read error may be responsible. The chain couples TRBV28 to TRBJ1-5; 7 bases are a match to TRBD1. The V gene's germline CDR1 is MDHEN and CDR2 SYDVKM. The length of the CDR3 is 14 residues. The CDR3 DNA reads TGTGCCAGCAGCCCCGGGACAGCTCATCAGGCCCAGCATTTT. Protein sequence: CASSPGTAHQAQHF.

This clone was seen only once. The V gene is TRBV6-5, the J gene TRBJ2-3, with 8 nucleotides matching TRBD2. There are 13 residues in the CDR3. Trimming removed 6 bases from V and 5 bases from J; junction bases left unmatched: 4. Germline values: CDR1 MNHEY, CDR2 SVGAGI. The DNA of the CDR3 is TGTGCCAGCAGCTGGCGGGAGGTAGATACGCAGTATTTT. Protein sequence: CASSWREVDTQYF.

Judged by abundance, this clone is medium-sized (0.01 to 0.1%). Here the CDR3 reads CASSLLPTPGGTNQPQHF. The CDR3 coding sequence is TGTGCCAGCAGCTTACTACCCACCCCAGGGGGAACCAATCAGCCCCAGCATTTT. V is TRBV7-2 and J is TRBJ1-5; 7 bases are shared with TRBD1. Per the germline V gene, CDR1 is SGHTA and CDR2 is FQGNSA. The CDR3 spans 18 residues. The J segment lost 3 bases and the V segment lost 2 bases, leaving 13 bases of the junction unmatched.

J is TRBJ1-1 and V is TRBV20-1, with TRBD1 identical over 7 bases. The V gene's germline CDR1 is DFQATT and CDR2 SNEGSKA (reference sequence). Germline trimming cut 3 bases from V and 7 bases from J; bases unmatched to any gene: 2. CDR3 length: 11 residues. CDR3 DNA: TGCAGTGCTAGGACAGGGTATGAAGCTTTCTTT. Translation gives CSARTGYEAFF.